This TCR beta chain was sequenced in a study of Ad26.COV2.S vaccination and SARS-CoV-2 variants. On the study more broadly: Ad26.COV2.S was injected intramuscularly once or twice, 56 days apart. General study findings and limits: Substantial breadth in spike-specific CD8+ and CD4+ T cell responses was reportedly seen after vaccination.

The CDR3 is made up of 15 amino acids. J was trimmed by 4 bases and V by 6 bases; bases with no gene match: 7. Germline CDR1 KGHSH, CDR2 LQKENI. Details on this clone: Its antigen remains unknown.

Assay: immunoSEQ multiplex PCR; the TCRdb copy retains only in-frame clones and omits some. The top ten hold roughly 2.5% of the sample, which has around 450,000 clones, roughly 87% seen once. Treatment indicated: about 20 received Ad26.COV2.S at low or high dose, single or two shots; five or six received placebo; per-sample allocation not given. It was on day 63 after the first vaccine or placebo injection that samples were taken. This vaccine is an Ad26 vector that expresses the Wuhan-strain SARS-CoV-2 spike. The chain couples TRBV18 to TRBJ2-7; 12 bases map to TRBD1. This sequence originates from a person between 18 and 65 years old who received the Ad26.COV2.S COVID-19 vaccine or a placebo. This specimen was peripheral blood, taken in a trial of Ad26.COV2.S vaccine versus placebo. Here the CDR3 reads CASSQGQGARYEQYV. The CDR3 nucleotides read TGTGCCAGCTCCCAGGGACAGGGGGCGAGGTACGAGCAGTACGTC.